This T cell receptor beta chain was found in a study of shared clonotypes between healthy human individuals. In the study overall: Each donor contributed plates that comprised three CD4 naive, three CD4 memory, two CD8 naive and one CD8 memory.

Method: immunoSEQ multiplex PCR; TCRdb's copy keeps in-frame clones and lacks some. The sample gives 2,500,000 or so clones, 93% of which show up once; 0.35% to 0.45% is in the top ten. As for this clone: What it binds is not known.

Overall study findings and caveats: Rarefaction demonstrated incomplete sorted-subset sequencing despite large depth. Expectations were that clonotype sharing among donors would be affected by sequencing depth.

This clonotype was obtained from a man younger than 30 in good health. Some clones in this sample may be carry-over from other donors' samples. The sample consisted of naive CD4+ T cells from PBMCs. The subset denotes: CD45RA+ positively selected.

In DNA, the CDR3 is TGTGCCAGCAGCCCAGGAGGCGTCCGAGATACGCAGTATTTT. Its translation: CASSPGGVRDTQYF. The rearrangement joins TRBV7-9 to TRBJ2-3; weak D call: TRBD2 (5 bases). From germline, CDR1 is SEHNR and CDR2 FQNEAQ (reference sequence). This CDR3 spans 14 amino acids. V gave up 5 bases and J gave up 5 bases, with 14 bases separating them.